What follows describes a single T cell receptor beta chain. Its target is unknown. The sample is drawn from a study of OX40 agonist ivuxolimab in advanced cancers. Study-wide results and limits: By week 6 at 0.1 to 3.0 mg/kg, blood CD4+ and CD8+ T cells had expanded clonally. CD8+ T cells (on average) carried more expanded clones than CD4+ T cells.

Patients were ineligible given autoimmune disease history or systemic immunosuppression. Blood specimens came from baseline, cycle 4 day 1, and cycle 7 day 1. The CDR3 extends over 11 amino acids. The germline V gene encodes CDR1 MDHEN and CDR2 SYDVKM. V lost 6 bases and J lost 3, with 2 bases in between. Profiled with immunoSEQ multiplex PCR; TCRdb holds only in-frame clones, not every one. The top ten clones hold about 1.3% of a sample with 20,000 to 30,000 clones, approximately 80% of them seen once. This receptor was obtained from an adult with an advanced solid tumor such as melanoma, head and neck, liver or kidney cancer. The gene calls are TRBV28 and TRBJ1-4; D gene unclear. The sequences come from CD4+ or CD8+ T cells sorted from blood, collected in a trial of the OX40 agonist ivuxolimab. CDR3 sequence reads: CASRSNEKLFF. In DNA, the CDR3 is TGTGCCAGCAGATCTAATGAAAAACTGTTTTTT.